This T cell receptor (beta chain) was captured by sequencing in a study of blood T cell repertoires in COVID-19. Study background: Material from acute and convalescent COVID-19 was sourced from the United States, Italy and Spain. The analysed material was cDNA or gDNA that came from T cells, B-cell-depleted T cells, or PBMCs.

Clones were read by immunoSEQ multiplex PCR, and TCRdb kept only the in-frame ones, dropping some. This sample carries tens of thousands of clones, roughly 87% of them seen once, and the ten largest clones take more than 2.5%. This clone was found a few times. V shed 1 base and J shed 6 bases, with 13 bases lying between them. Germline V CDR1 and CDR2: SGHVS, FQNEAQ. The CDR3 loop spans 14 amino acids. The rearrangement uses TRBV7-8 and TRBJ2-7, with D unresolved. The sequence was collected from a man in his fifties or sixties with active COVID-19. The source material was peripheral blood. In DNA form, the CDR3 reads TGTGCCAGCAGCTTAGTATCTGCTACGGGCGAGCAGTACTTC. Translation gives CASSLVSATGEQYF.